One T cell receptor beta chain is described in this entry. There is no known antigen for this receptor. It has no much larger one-base neighbor in the sample; base qualities were not kept. The source of the sample is a study of shared clonotypes between healthy human individuals (dated by TCRdb to the early 2020s). Regarding the research as a whole: The cohort comprised two women and a few men aged 18 to 49 years. Per donor, three plates each were used for CD4 naive and CD4 memory, two for CD8 naive, and one for CD8 memory. The study deeply sequenced blood TCR repertoires of five healthy adults to estimate repertoire size and the extent of clonotype sharing between individuals. Different laboratories and diverse techniques were used to prepare libraries and sequence TCR repertoires, to increase sequencing depth and limit assay-specific biases. Each donor's leukapheresis produced roughly between about 0.8 and 8.9 billion PBMCs. Broader findings and caveats from the paper: Sampling was restricted to blood, and TCR repertoires in tissue are likely to differ from TCR repertoires in blood. Compared with non-shared clonotypes, clonotypes shared by all four sorted-subset donors had higher generation probabilities. Because the study included only a small number of donors, the genetic and exposure-history diversity represented was limited. Sharing across a few donors was observed for about 5% of naive CD4, 3% to 3.5% of naive CD8, 2% to 2.5% of memory CD4, and 0.4% of memory CD8 clonotypes. Pairwise subsampling led to the expectation that sequencing depth would affect the degree of clonotype sharing among donors. Naive subsets generally had larger estimated clonotype richness than memory subsets. Incomplete sequencing was indicated by rarefaction of sorted-subset datasets, despite the large sequencing depth.

The germline V gene (reference sequence) sets CDR1 to SEHNR and CDR2 to FQNEAQ. The CDR3 runs 15 amino acids, cysteine and phenylalanine included. Only CDR3 DNA is held: 45 bases, read in frame from base 1. V ends up 2 bases short and J 12 bases short, with an unmatched junction base count of 8. Using the deep immunoSEQ assay, TCR CDR3 regions were amplified from genomic DNA by multiplex PCR. Extracted genomic DNA from each cell subset was distributed evenly across all wells of several immunoSEQ 96-well plates, and each plate was treated as a replicate. For sorted subsets, each replicate PCR was loaded with roughly 200 ng genomic DNA, equivalent to 30,000 to 35,000 T cell genomes. The purified libraries were quantified using a Qubit 3.0 fluorometer, sized with a Bioanalyzer 2100, and then quantified again using the KAPA Library Quantification kit. A separate single-read 150-cycle Illumina NextSeq 550 flow cell was used to sequence each immunoSEQ 96-well plate. From the authors' description of their analysis: Because the immunoSEQ output included only junctional sequences and no quality scores, the filtering could not be the same as the filtering used for full-length reads. To assign V/J genes and CDR3, sequences were annotated using PyIR, a Python wrapper for IgBLAST v1.9, with IMGT germline references. Reads with weak V/J assignments (E-value above 1e-6), missing CDR3, stop codons, out-of-frame junctions, or ambiguous translated residues were removed. V3J clonotypes were defined by identical inferred V gene, J gene, and CDR3 amino acid sequence. Percentage overlap between repertoires was calculated by dividing the number of shared unique clonotypes by the size of the smaller repertoire. Repertoire richness was assessed with RTK rarefaction, the Chao1 estimator, and Recon v2.1 estimates of unobserved clonotypes. OLGA was used to compute generation probabilities for all TCRbeta clonotypes that the gDNA method yielded from four donors. Not all clones reach the TCRdb copy of this immuneACCESS table, which keeps in-frame sequences only. Checked studies attribute under half of the gap to unresolved V genes and leave the rest unexplained. That table furnishes V, J and clone size, whereas the DNA furnished D and trimming. The sample table contains roughly 810,000 clones; only one count was recorded for approximately 96% of them. Of the sample, less than 0.25% falls within the top ten clones.

CD8 naive samples consisted of CD45RO-negative cells that were positively selected for CCR7, yielding a CD45RA+CCR7+ population without TemRA cells. The donors were healthy, HIV-negative adults with no recently reported acute infections or vaccinations. Every donor was a Caucasian adult living in Nashville, Tennessee, USA. Blood was collected by leukapheresis, and PBMCs were isolated by Ficoll-Histopaque density gradient centrifugation and then cryopreserved in liquid nitrogen vapor phase. Analytical flow cytometry was used to check the purity and quantity of every magnetically sorted T cell population. From each sorted fraction, genomic DNA was isolated and quantified by UV absorbance on a Nanodrop 2000c.

Specimen: naive CD8+ T cells sorted from blood. The cell subset or site label, read with the paper, signifies: CD45RA+CCR7+. The sequence was obtained from a man aged 30-40 years in good health. This sequence uses TRBV7-9 and TRBJ2-1; TRBD1 fits 12 bases in the junction. Here is the DNA: TGTGCCAGCAGCTTACCGGGACAGGGGGCTTTCGGGCAGTTCTTC. This yields the protein CASSLPGQGAFGQFF. With all but the CDR3 taken from the reference TRBV7-9 and TRBJ2-1 genes, the full variable domain is: DTGVSQNPRHKITKRGQNVTFRCDPISEHNRLYWYRQTLGQGPEFLTYFQNEAQLEKSRLLSDRFSAERPKGSFSTLEIQRTEQGDSAMYLCASSLPGQGAFGQFFGPGTRLTVL.